The 17 T cell receptor beta chains listed next were all sequenced from one sample in a study of blood T cell repertoires in COVID-19. Produced via immunoSEQ multiplex PCR; TCRdb's table is partial and in-frame only. The sample carries tens of thousands of clones, over 80% recorded once. Sequenced: peripheral blood. These receptors were taken from a man between 65 and 85 years old with acute or convalescent COVID-19.

The gene calls are TRBV6-2 or TRBV6-3 and TRBJ2-7; a weak D match, TRBD2 (6 bases). CDR1 is MNHEY, CDR2 SVGEGT, per germline. The CDR3 consists of 15 residues. Deletions cut 2 bases from V and 3 bases from J, with 14 bases between. In nucleotides, the CDR3 is TGTGCCAGCAGTTACCCGGGAGAGCTTTACTACGAGCAGTACTTC. Translating gives CASSYPGELYYEQYF.

The chain links TRBV19 to TRBJ1-1, with TRBD1 as a possible D gene (6 bases). This CDR3 region has 13 residues. The germline V and J ends were trimmed by 8 bases and 5 bases, with 15 bases remaining between them. Germline V gives CDR1 LNHDA, CDR2 SQIVND (reference sequence). CDR3 nucleotides: TGTGCCAGTGAAGGGGGACGGAAGACTGAAGCTTTCTTT. Translated: CASEGGRKTEAFF.

The genes are TRBV6-5 and TRBJ2-3; a possible D gene is TRBD2 (6 bases). Between the trimmed V and J ends, which lost 5 bases and 1 base, there was a span of 13 bases. The CDR3 covers 15 residues. The germline gives CDR1 MNHEY, CDR2 SVGAGI. The CDR3: CASSRRGSGTDTQYF. In nucleotides, the CDR3 is TGTGCCAGCAGTCGGCGGGGTTCGGGCACAGATACGCAGTATTTT.

This chain joins TRBV7-2 and TRBJ1-6; possible D gene TRBD1, 6 bases. Between the trimmed V and J ends, which lost 4 bases and 6 bases, there was a span of 13 bases. This CDR3 is 15 amino acids long. Germline V gives CDR1 SGHTA, CDR2 FQGNSA. The CDR3 region has the DNA TGTGCCAGCAGCTCTCAGACAGGACTTAATTCACCCCTCCACTTT. Encoded protein: CASSSQTGLNSPLHF.

The rearrangement joins TRBV15 to TRBJ2-7, with a weak D call TRBD1 (6 bases). This CDR3 spans 15 amino acids. V shed 1 base and J shed 6 bases, with 16 bases lying between them. Per the germline V gene, CDR1 is LNHNV and CDR2 is YYDKDF (reference sequence). This chain's CDR3 is CATSRAQGTGPEQYF. The DNA for the CDR3 is TGTGCCACCAGCAGAGCACAGGGAACGGGGCCCGAGCAGTACTTC.

This sequence joins TRBV30 and TRBJ2-4; 9 bases agree with TRBD2. Unmatched junction bases numbered 7, after V lost 0 bases and J lost 7 bases. Germline V gene data show CDR1 as GTSNPN and CDR2 as SVGIG (reference sequence). The CDR3 runs 15 residues. The chain's CDR3 is CAWSVAGLAGNIQYF. The CDR3 region has the DNA TGTGCCTGGAGTGTAGCCGGGCTAGCGGGGAACATTCAGTACTTC.

This clone was observed a handful of times. Here the CDR3 reads CASLPWFDSPSGYTF. The DNA of the CDR3 is TGTGCCAGCCTACCCTGGTTCGACAGCCCATCGGGCTACACCTTC. The chain recombines TRBV19 with TRBJ1-2; possible D gene TRBD1, 5 bases. Looked up from germline, CDR1 is LNHDA and CDR2 is SQIVND (reference sequence). This CDR3 spans 15 amino acids. The ends were cut back, 9 bases at V and 8 bases at J, with 25 bases in the middle.

The gene calls are TRBV5-1 and TRBJ2-3; 9 bases match TRBD2. The CDR3 extends over 15 amino acids. From germline, CDR1 is SGHRS and CDR2 YFSETQ. V trimming: 0 bases; J trimming: 1 base; junction bases outside the gene matches: 0. The CDR3 sequence is CASSLGLAGTDTQYF. The DNA of the CDR3 is TGCGCCAGCAGCTTGGGACTAGCGGGCACAGATACGCAGTATTTT.

The chain uses TRBV12-5 and TRBJ2-1; 9 nucleotides align to TRBD1. Germline V gene data show CDR1 as LGHNT and CDR2 as FRNRAP. J lost 6 bases, V lost 2 bases, and 5 bases had no gene match. This CDR3 comprises 15 residues. The CDR3 protein is CASGLTGGMFNEQFF. Written as DNA, the CDR3 is TGTGCTAGTGGTTTGACAGGGGGCATGTTCAATGAGCAGTTCTTC.

The chain recombines TRBV6-1 with TRBJ2-7; 8 nucleotides agree with TRBD1. Germline CDR1 and CDR2: MNHNS and SASEGT. CDR3 length equals 15 residues. The V and J ends lost 7 bases and 4 bases, in that order; junction bases with no gene match: 12. Here the CDR3 DNA reads TGTGCCAGCACCCAGGAAAGGACAGGGAGGTACGAGCAGTACTTC. Protein sequence: CASTQERTGRYEQYF.

V gene TRBV12-3 or TRBV12-4 combines with J gene TRBJ1-1; D remains unclear. Deletions cut 7 bases from V and 6 bases from J, with 15 bases between. The CDR3 contains 13 residues. CDR3 sequence (DNA): TGTGCCAGCAATTTCGACGGTGAGGCTGAAGCTTTCTTT. Its translation: CASNFDGEAEAFF.

The genes are TRBV12-3 or TRBV12-4 and TRBJ2-3, with D unclear. Trimming shortened V by 7 bases and J by 1 base, and 9 bases separated the two germline ends. CDR3 length: 13 residues. The CDR3 DNA sequence: TGTGCCAGCATCTCCACGGGCACAGATACGCAGTATTTT. This translates into CASISTGTDTQYF.

This clone occurred a few times. This sequence joins TRBV29-1 and TRBJ1-3; no clear D gene. Between the trimmed V and J ends, which lost 6 bases and 0 bases, there was a span of 9 bases. The CDR3 runs to 13 residues. Looked up from germline, CDR1 is SQVTM and CDR2 is ANQGSEA. CDR3 in amino acids: CSVETYSGNTIYF. The CDR3 region has the DNA TGCAGCGTCGAAACCTACTCTGGAAACACCATATATTTT. The full variable domain, with the rest looked up from reference TRBV29-1 and TRBJ1-3, is SAVISQKPSRDICQRGTSLTIQCQVDSQVTMMFWYRQQPGQSLTLIATANQGSEATYESGFVIDKFPISRPNLTFSTLTVSNMSPEDSSIYLCSVETYSGNTIYFGEGSWLTVV.

The gene calls are TRBV6-5 and TRBJ2-5; D possibly corresponds to TRBD1 (6 bases). Germline V gives CDR1 MNHEY, CDR2 SVGAGI. V was pared by 3 bases and J by 4 bases, with 9 bases between. The CDR3 is made up of 13 amino acids. CDR3 DNA: TGTGCCAGCAGTTATTCCAGGGGAGAGACCCAGTACTTC. The encoded protein is CASSYSRGETQYF.

The rearrangement joins TRBV6-2 or TRBV6-3 to TRBJ1-1, with D unclear. In germline, CDR1 is MNHEY, CDR2 SVGEGT. The CDR3 runs to 13 residues. V lost 3 bases to trimming and J lost 3 bases, with 8 bases between them. This CDR3 reads CASSYWSDTEAFF. CDR3 in DNA: TGTGCCAGCAGTTATTGGAGTGACACTGAAGCTTTCTTT.

The gene calls are TRBV27 and TRBJ1-3, with TRBD1 matching 9 bases. Unmatched junction bases numbered 15, after V lost 6 bases and J lost 0 bases. Germline V CDR1 and CDR2: MNHEY, SMNVEV (reference sequence). The CDR3 has 19 residues. For the CDR3, the DNA is TGTGCCAGCAGCACCAGAGCGGACAGGGGTCTTAACTCTGGAAACACCATATATTTT. Encoded protein: CASSTRADRGLNSGNTIYF.

This clone was picked up a small number of times. The chain joins TRBV11-2 to TRBJ2-7, with TRBD2 as a possible D gene (6 bases). This CDR3 region has 15 residues. CDR1 and CDR2 (germline): SGHAT, FQNNGV. V dropped 0 bases and J dropped 2 bases, with 11 bases sitting between them. The CDR3 reads CASSLDLWGAYEQYF. The CDR3 DNA sequence: TGTGCCAGCAGCTTAGATCTCTGGGGGGCCTACGAGCAGTACTTC.